Listed below are T cell receptor beta chains from one sample, sequenced in a study of Graves' ophthalmopathy and Graves' hyperthyroidism. TCRdb itself ran the multiplex PCR reads through MiXCR, one entry per CDR3 protein. The data contain 300,000 to 500,000 distinct CDR3 sequences, 15% of them singletons. Sequencing was done on a sample of peripheral blood. The receptor set was obtained from a woman between 18 and 30 years old with stable Graves' hyperthyroidism. Both conserved end residues are part of each CDR3. The order of the fields is D gene, V gene, J gene, clone size, CDR3 protein, CDR3 DNA. D genes are given only for firm matches. The size of a clone is reported for some rows only, either as once, few or many, or as a class for expanded clones.

.	TRBV5-1	TRBJ2-5	few	CPKQTGAAQETQYF	TGCCCCAAGCAAACGGGGGCGGCACAAGAGACCCAGTACTTC
.	TRBV4-2	TRBJ1-3	many	CASSQDQESAGNTIYF	TGTGCCAGCAGCCAAGATCAGGAATCGGCTGGAAACACCATATATTTT
TRBD1	TRBV11-1	TRBJ1-1	few	CASSNARGGFTEAFF	TGTGCCAGCAGCAACGCCAGGGGGGGATTCACTGAAGCTTTCTTT
.	TRBV13	TRBJ1-1	many	CASSPTGRRLAEAFF	TGTGCCAGCAGCCCAACGGGCCGTCGCCTGGCTGAAGCTTTCTTT
.	TRBV7-9	TRBJ1-2	many	CASSGSARSYGYTF	TGTGCCAGCAGCGGTTCCGCTAGATCATATGGCTACACCTTC
TRBD2	TRBV11-1	TRBJ2-7	.	CASSLGPLSSGGSLGEQYF	TGTGCCAGCAGCTTAGGCCCCCTTAGTAGCGGGGGCTCACTCGGAGAGCAGTACTTC
TRBD1	TRBV6-1	TRBJ1-2	many	CASSPGQGLNYGYTF	TGTGCCAGCAGTCCCGGACAGGGTCTTAACTATGGCTACACCTTC
.	TRBV7-2	TRBJ2-5	many	CASSSSSIVGTQYF	TGTGCCAGCAGCTCCTCTAGCATTGTAGGGACCCAGTACTTC
TRBD1	TRBV2	TRBJ2-5	many	CASKDRVNQETQYF	TGTGCCAGCAAGGACAGGGTAAACCAAGAGACCCAGTACTTC
.	TRBV19	TRBJ1-2	many	CASSSLGEGNYGYTF	TGTGCCAGTAGTTCTCTCGGCGAAGGGAACTATGGCTACACCTTC
TRBD2	TRBV6-1	TRBJ2-7	.	CASSEPGLAGYEQYF	TGTGCCAGCAGTGAACCGGGACTAGCGGGGTACGAGCAGTACTTC
.	TRBV11-3	TRBJ1-2	many	CASETLRDGYTF	TGTGCCAGCGAGACGTTGCGGGATGGCTACACCTTC
.	TRBV6-7	TRBJ1-1	many	CASPTPAEGNMNTEAFF	TGTGCCAGCCCAACCCCGGCGGAAGGGAACATGAACACTGAAGCTTTCTTT
TRBD2	TRBV12-3/TRBV12-4	TRBJ2-5	many	CASSLSPLVGRGGQETQYF	TGTGCCAGCAGTTTAAGCCCCCTGGTGGGGCGGGGGGGTCAAGAGACCCAGTACTTC
TRBD1	TRBV20-1	TRBJ2-7	.	CSARKTGAYEQYF	TGCAGTGCCCGAAAGACAGGGGCCTACGAGCAGTACTTC
TRBD1	TRBV19	TRBJ2-7	.	CASSIAGTGVYEQYF	TGTGCCAGTAGTATAGCGGGGACAGGGGTTTACGAGCAGTACTTC
.	TRBV11-3	TRBJ2-2	.	CASSPYGANTGELFF	TGTGCCAGCAGCCCCTACGGGGCGAACACCGGGGAGCTGTTTTTT
.	TRBV6-2/TRBV6-3	TRBJ1-1	many	CASSRVFNHANTEAFF	TGTGCCAGCAGTCGAGTTTTTAACCACGCGAACACTGAAGCTTTCTTT
.	TRBV3-1	TRBJ2-5	.	CASSLVTGKETQYF	TGTGCCAGCAGCCTTGTTACAGGGAAAGAGACCCAGTACTTC
.	TRBV10-3	TRBJ1-5	.	CAISDTNQPQHF	TGTGCCATCAGTGACACCAATCAGCCCCAGCATTTT
.	TRBV13	TRBJ1-1	many	CASSLGGMLNTEAFF	TGTGCCAGCAGCTTAGGTGGCATGCTGAACACTGAAGCTTTCTTT
.	TRBV4-1	TRBJ2-2	.	CASSPFEGPNTGELFF	TGCGCCAGCAGCCCCTTTGAGGGACCCAACACCGGGGAGCTGTTTTTT
TRBD2	TRBV6-9	TRBJ2-7	.	CASSYATSGRLLYEQYF	TGTGCCAGCAGCTATGCGACTAGCGGGAGGCTATTATACGAGCAGTACTTC
TRBD1	TRBV7-2	TRBJ1-6	few	CASRNGQGRSLHF	TGTGCCAGCAGGAACGGACAGGGGAGGTCCCTCCACTTT
.	TRBV12-3/TRBV12-4	TRBJ2-2	many	CASSQIGELFF	TGTGCCAGCAGTCAAATCGGGGAGCTGTTTTTT
.	TRBV12-3/TRBV12-4	TRBJ1-1	many	CASSFEGRWWAFF	TGTGCCAGCAGTTTTGAGGGGCGTTGGTGGGCTTTCTTT
.	TRBV20-1	TRBJ1-1	.	CSARDLRGANTEASF	TGCAGTGCTAGAGATTTAAGGGGGGCGAACACTGAAGCTTCCTTT
TRBD1	TRBV19	TRBJ2-3	few	CASSSGGETDTQYF	TGTGCCAGTAGTTCAGGGGGCGAGACAGATACGCAGTATTTT
TRBD2	TRBV4-2	TRBJ2-3	few	CASSRLPSGGSGDTQYF	TGTGCCAGCAGCCGTCTGCCTAGCGGGGGGTCGGGAGATACGCAGTATTTT
.	TRBV6-1	TRBJ2-2	.	CASSRTENTGELFF	TGTGCCAGCAGCCGGACAGAGAACACCGGGGAGCTGTTTTTT
.	TRBV19	TRBJ1-2	many	CASSIAADYGYTF	TGTGCCAGTAGTATAGCGGCGGACTATGGCTACACCTTC
.	TRBV6-1	TRBJ1-2	.	CASSEGESYYGYTF	TGTGCCAGCAGTGAGGGAGAAAGTTACTATGGCTACACCTTC
TRBD1	TRBV6-5	TRBJ2-7	many	CASRLPGQGREQYF	TGTGCCAGCAGACTTCCGGGACAGGGGAGAGAGCAGTACTTC
.	TRBV6-2/TRBV6-3	TRBJ2-5	.	CASSYSRRGAYQETQYF	TGTGCCAGCAGTTACTCGAGACGGGGGGCTTACCAAGAGACCCAGTACTTC
.	TRBV6-1	TRBJ2-7	many	CASSETYRVAPSYEQYF	TGTGCCAGCAGTGAGACCTACAGGGTAGCGCCTTCCTACGAGCAGTACTTC
TRBD1	TRBV7-3	TRBJ1-5	.	CASSSRTGNPFSNQPQHF	TGTGCCAGCAGCTCCCGGACAGGCAATCCCTTTAGCAATCAGCCCCAGCATTTT
.	TRBV6-2/TRBV6-3	TRBJ1-5	many	CASSNRPYNQPQHF	TGTGCCAGCAGTAATCGACCCTACAATCAGCCCCAGCATTTT
.	TRBV6-2/TRBV6-3	TRBJ2-7	many	CASRRDLGDEQYF	TGTGCCAGCAGACGGGACCTCGGGGACGAGCAGTACTTC
TRBD2	TRBV4-1	TRBJ2-7	few	CASSQPGLADYSYEQYF	TGCGCCAGCAGCCAGCCGGGACTAGCGGACTACTCCTACGAGCAGTACTTC
.	TRBV5-1	TRBJ1-1	many	CASSLEGGSSNTEAFF	TGCGCCAGCAGCTTGGAGGGAGGGTCTTCGAACACTGAAGCTTTCTTT
TRBD2	TRBV20-1	TRBJ2-5	few	CSARRLAGPKETQYF	TGCAGTGCTAGAAGACTAGCGGGGCCCAAAGAGACCCAGTACTTC
TRBD1	TRBV20-1	TRBJ2-2	.	CSARDRFANIGELFF	TGCAGTGCTAGGGACAGGTTCGCGAACATCGGGGAGCTGTTTTTT
.	TRBV6-5	TRBJ2-5	many	CASSYSGGFQETQYF	TGTGCCAGCAGTTACTCGGGAGGCTTCCAAGAGACCCAGTACTTC
.	TRBV3-1	TRBJ2-4	.	CASSQGGQNIKYF	TGTGCCAGCAGCCAAGGGGGTCAAAACATTAAGTACTTC
.	TRBV19	TRBJ1-2	many	CASSIDIGAGSASIGYTF	TGTGCCAGTAGTATAGATATAGGAGCAGGGTCGGCGTCTATCGGCTACACCTTC
.	TRBV12-3/TRBV12-4	TRBJ1-1	many	CASSSLGRTNTEAFF	TGTGCCAGCAGTTCCCTCGGACGGACGAACACTGAAGCTTTCTTT
.	TRBV15	TRBJ1-2	many	CATSRDVTGYTF	TGTGCCACCAGCAGAGACGTGACTGGCTACACCTTC
.	TRBV20-1	TRBJ1-1	many	CSALVPELPNTEAFF	TGCAGTGCCTTGGTACCCGAGCTCCCGAACACTGAAGCTTTCTTT
.	TRBV7-9	TRBJ1-2	few	CASSCRDDTNYGYTF	TGTGCCAGCAGCTGTAGGGACGATACTAACTATGGCTACACCTTC
.	TRBV4-2	TRBJ2-2	.	CASSQGNVGSTGELFF	TGTGCCAGCAGCCAAGGCAATGTGGGTTCCACCGGGGAGCTGTTTTTT
.	TRBV7-2	TRBJ2-5	few	CASSTSRAGGYETQYF	TGTGCCAGTAGTACTTCGCGGGCAGGGGGGTATGAGACCCAGTACTTC
.	TRBV19	TRBJ1-3	many	CASSITGLIISGNTIYF	TGTGCCAGTAGTATTACGGGACTTATTATCTCTGGAAACACCATATATTTT
.	TRBV11-3	TRBJ1-3	many	CASSLEGRDGNTIYF	TGTGCCAGCAGCTTAGAGGGACGGGATGGAAACACCATATATTTT
.	TRBV7-2	TRBJ2-2	many	CASSLYGTGELFF	TGTGCCAGCAGCTTATATGGTACCGGGGAGCTGTTTTTT
TRBD1	TRBV10-2	TRBJ1-1	many	CASSVTGQGGRGAFF	TGCGCCAGCAGTGTGACAGGACAGGGAGGTCGGGGAGCTTTCTTT
.	TRBV12-3/TRBV12-4	TRBJ2-5	many	CASKQGAGETQYF	TGTGCCAGCAAACAGGGTGCGGGGGAGACCCAGTACTTC
.	TRBV7-3	TRBJ1-1	.	CASSAYTDTEAFF	TGTGCCAGCAGCGCTTACACTGACACTGAAGCTTTCTTT